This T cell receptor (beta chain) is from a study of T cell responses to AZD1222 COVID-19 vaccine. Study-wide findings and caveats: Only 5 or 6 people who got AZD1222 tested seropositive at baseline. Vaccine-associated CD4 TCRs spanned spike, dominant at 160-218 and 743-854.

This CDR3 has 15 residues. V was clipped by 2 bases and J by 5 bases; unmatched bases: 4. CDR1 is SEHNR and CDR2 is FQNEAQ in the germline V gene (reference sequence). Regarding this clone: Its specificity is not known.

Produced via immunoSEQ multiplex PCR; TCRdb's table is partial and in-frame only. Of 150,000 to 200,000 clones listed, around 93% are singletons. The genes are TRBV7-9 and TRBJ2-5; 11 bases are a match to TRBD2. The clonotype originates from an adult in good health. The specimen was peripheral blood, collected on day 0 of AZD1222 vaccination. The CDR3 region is CASSLTSGRGETQYF. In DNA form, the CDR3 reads TGTGCCAGCAGCTTAACTAGCGGGAGAGGTGAGACCCAGTACTTC.